This T cell receptor beta chain was identified in a study of cytomegalovirus exposure and HLA in healthy donors. The wider study: An early data release held 80 million or so unique TCRs from HLA-typed donors. Findings and caveats of the study: Some V segments (TRBV6-2 and TRBV6-3 among them) were excluded as indistinguishable. Highly shared sequence variants in one cluster were likely a sequencing artifact.

Germline V gene data show CDR1 as GTSNPN and CDR2 as SVGIG (reference sequence). Trimming stripped 0 bases from V and 2 bases from J, with 8 bases between. The CDR3 sequence is 13 residues long. The sample holds one count of this clone. The antigen remains unidentified. The PCR was carried out with 60 Vbeta primers and 13 Jbeta primers. In the original processing: Later analysis identified approximately 88 million unique TCR beta chains, about 10 million shared. Here immunoSEQ multiplex PCR was the method, and the copy in TCRdb shows in-frame clones only, minus some. For V, J and clone size, that table is used; D and trimming come from the DNA. The repertoire consists of roughly 200,000 clones, with 75% to 90% occurring once and the leading ten covering about 1.1%.

Sequenced material: PBMCs. The TCR originated in a boy younger than 10 in good health and CMV-seronegative. The chain joins TRBV30 to TRBJ2-7; possibly TRBD2 for D (6 bases). Written as DNA, the CDR3 is TGTGCCTGGAGTGTCGGGAGCCCCTACGAGCAGTACTTC. Protein: CAWSVGSPYEQYF.